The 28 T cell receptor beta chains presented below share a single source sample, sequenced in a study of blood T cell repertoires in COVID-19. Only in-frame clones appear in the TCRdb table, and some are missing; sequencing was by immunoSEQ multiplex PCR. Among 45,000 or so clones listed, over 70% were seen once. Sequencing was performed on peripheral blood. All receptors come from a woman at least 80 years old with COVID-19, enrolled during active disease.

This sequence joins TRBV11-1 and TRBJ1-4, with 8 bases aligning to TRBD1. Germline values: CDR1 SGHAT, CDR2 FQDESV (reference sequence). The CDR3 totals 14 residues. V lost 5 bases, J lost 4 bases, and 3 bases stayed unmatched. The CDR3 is CASSRDRSNEKLFF. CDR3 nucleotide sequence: TGTGCCAGCAGCCGGGACAGGAGTAATGAAAAACTGTTTTTT.

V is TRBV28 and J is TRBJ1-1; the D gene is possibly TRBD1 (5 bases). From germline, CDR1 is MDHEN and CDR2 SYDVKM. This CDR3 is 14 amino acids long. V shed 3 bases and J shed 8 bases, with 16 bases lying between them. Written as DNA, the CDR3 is TGTGCCAGCAGTTTGGGGGGAAGTTTAAGGGAAGCTTTCTTT. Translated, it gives CASSLGGSLREAFF.

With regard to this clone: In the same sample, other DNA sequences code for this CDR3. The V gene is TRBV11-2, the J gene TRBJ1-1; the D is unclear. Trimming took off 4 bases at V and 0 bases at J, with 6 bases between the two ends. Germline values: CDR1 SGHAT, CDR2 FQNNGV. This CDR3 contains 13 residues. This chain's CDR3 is CASSSQMNTEAFF. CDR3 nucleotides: TGTGCCAGCAGCTCCCAGATGAACACTGAAGCTTTCTTT.

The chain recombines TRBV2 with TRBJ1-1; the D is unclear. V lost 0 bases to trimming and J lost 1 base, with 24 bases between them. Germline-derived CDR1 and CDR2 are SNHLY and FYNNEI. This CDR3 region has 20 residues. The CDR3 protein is CASSEALIGIYRSSNTEAFF. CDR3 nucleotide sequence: TGTGCCAGCAGTGAAGCGCTTATCGGGATTTATCGGTCATCGAACACTGAAGCTTTCTTT.

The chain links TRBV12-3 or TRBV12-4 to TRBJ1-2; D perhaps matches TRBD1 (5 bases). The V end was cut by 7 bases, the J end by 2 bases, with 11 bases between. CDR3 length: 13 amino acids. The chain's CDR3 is CASTDRLNYGYTF. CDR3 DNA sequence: TGTGCCAGCACCGACAGACTGAACTATGGCTACACCTTC.

CDR3 protein: CASSLVTSRGYEQYF. The CDR3 nucleotides read TGCGCCAGCAGCTTGGTGACCAGCAGGGGGTACGAGCAGTACTTC. V is TRBV5-1 and J is TRBJ2-7; 7 nucleotides match TRBD1. The CDR3 length is 15 residues. Germline V gives CDR1 SGHRS, CDR2 YFSETQ. The V gene end was trimmed by 0 bases and the J gene end by 4 bases; junction bases not matched to a gene: 7. Drawing the rest from reference TRBV5-1 and TRBJ2-7, the complete variable domain is KAGVTQTPRYLIKTRGQQVTLSCSPISGHRSVSWYQQTPGQGLQFLFEYFSETQRNKGNFPGRFSGRQFSNSRSEMNVSTLELGDSALYLCASSLVTSRGYEQYFGPGTRLTVT.

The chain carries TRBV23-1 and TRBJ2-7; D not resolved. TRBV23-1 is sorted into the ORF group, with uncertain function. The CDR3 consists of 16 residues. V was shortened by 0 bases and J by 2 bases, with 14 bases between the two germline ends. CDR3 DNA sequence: TGCGCCAGCAGTCAATCGAAACAGAATACAGCCTACGAGCAGTACTTC. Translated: CASSQSKQNTAYEQYF.

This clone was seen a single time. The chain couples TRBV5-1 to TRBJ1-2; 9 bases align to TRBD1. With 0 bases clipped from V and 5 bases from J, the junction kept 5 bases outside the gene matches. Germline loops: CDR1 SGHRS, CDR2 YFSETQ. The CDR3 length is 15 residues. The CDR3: CASSLDGQGLYGYTF. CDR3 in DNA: TGCGCCAGCAGCTTGGATGGACAGGGGTTATATGGCTACACCTTC.

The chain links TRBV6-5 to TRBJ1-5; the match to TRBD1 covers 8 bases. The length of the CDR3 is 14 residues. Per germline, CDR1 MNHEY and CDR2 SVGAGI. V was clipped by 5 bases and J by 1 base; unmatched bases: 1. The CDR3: CASSRDRSNQPQHF. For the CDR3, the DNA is TGTGCCAGCAGTCGGGACAGGAGCAATCAGCCCCAGCATTTT.

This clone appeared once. The CDR3 region is CASSLVPGANFEAFF. The DNA of the CDR3 is TGTGCCAGCAGCTTGGTTCCAGGGGCGAATTTTGAAGCTTTCTTT. The chain links TRBV5-4 to TRBJ1-1; perhaps TRBD1 as D (6 bases). Germline lookup yields CDR1 SGHNT and CDR2 YYREEE (reference sequence). Deletions cut 0 bases from V and 7 bases from J, with 16 bases between. This CDR3 spans 15 amino acids.

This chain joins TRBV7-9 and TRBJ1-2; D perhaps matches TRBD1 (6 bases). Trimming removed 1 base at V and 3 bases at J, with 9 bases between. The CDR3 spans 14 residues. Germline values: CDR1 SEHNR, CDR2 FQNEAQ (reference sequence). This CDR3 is CASSLGAGDYGYTF. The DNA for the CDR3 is TGTGCCAGCAGCTTAGGGGCAGGGGACTATGGCTACACCTTC.

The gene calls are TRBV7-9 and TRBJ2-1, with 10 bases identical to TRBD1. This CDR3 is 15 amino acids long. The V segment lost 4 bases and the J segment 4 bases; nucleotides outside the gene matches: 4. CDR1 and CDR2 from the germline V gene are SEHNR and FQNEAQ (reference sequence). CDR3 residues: CASSSGQGPYNEQFF. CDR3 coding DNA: TGTGCCAGCAGCTCGGGACAGGGGCCTTACAATGAGCAGTTCTTC.

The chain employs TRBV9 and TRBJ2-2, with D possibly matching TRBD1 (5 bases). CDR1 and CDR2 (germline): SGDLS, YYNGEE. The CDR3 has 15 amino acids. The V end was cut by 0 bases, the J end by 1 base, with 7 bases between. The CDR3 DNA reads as TGTGCCAGCAGCGTAGGAGGACAGAACACCGGGGAGCTGTTTTTT. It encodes CASSVGGQNTGELFF.

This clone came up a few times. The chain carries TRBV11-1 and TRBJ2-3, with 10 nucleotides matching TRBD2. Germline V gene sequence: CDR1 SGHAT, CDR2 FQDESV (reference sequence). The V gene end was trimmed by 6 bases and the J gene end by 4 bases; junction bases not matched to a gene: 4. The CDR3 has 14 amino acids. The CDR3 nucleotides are TGTGCCAGCAGTACTAGCGGGAAGTCAGATACGCAGTATTTT. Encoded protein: CASSTSGKSDTQYF.

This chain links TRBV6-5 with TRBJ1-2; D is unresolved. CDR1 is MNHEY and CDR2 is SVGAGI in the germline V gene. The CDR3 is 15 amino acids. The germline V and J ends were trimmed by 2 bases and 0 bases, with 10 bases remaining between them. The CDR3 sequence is CASSYGEHANYGYTF. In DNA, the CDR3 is TGTGCCAGCAGTTACGGGGAGCACGCTAACTATGGCTACACCTTC.

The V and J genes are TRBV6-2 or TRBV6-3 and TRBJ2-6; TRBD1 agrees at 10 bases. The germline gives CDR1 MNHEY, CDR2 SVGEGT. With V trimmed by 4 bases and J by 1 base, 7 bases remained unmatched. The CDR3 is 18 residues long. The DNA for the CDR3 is TGTGCCAGCAGTTTACTCCGGGACAGGGGATCTGGGGCCAACGTCCTGACTTTC. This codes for CASSLLRDRGSGANVLTF.

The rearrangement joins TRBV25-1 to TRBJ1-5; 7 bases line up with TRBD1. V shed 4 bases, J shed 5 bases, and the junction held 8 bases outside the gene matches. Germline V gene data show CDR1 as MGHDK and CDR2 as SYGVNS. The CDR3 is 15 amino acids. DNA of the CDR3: TGTGCCAGCAGTGCCCACGGGACAGCTGATCAGCCCCAGCATTTT. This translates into CASSAHGTADQPQHF.

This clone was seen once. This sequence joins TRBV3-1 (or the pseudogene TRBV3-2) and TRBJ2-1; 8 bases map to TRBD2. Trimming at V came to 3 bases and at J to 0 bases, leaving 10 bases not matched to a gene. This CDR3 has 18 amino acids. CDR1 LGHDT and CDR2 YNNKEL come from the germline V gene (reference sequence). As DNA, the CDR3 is TGTGCCAGCAGCCACTATCCCACTAGCGGAAGCTCCTACAATGAGCAGTTCTTC. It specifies CASSHYPTSGSSYNEQFF.

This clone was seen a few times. The DNA of the CDR3 is TGTGCCAGCAGGGATCCCCTGGGACAGGGAAACACTGAAGCTTTCTTT. Protein product: CASRDPLGQGNTEAFF. The genes are TRBV25-1 and TRBJ1-1, with 9 nucleotides matching TRBD1. Trimming cost V 6 bases and J 2 bases; bases outside gene matches: 10. This CDR3 contains 16 residues. Germline-derived CDR1 and CDR2 are MGHDK and SYGVNS.

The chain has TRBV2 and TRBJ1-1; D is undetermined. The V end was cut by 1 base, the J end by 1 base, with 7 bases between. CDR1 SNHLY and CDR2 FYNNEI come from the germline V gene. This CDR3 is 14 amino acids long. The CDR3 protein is CASSEGHRNTEAFF. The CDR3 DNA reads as TGTGCCAGCAGTGAAGGGCACAGGAACACTGAAGCTTTCTTT.

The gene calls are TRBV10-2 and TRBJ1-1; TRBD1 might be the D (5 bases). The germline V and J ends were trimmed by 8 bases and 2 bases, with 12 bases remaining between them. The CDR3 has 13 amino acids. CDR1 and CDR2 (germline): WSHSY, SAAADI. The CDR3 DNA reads TGCGCCAGCTTTCTTCAGGGAAACACTGAAGCTTTCTTT. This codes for CASFLQGNTEAFF.

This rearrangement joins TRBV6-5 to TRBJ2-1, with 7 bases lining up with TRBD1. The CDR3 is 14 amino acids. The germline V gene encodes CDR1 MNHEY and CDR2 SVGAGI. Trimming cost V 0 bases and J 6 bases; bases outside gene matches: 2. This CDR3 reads CASSYSGTVNEQFF. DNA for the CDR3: TGTGCCAGCAGTTACTCCGGGACAGTCAATGAGCAGTTCTTC.

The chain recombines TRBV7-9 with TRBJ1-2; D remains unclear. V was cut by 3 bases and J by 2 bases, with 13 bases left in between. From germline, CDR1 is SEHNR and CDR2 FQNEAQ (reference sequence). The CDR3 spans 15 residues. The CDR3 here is CASSFSQVANYGYTF. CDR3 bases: TGTGCCAGCAGCTTCAGTCAGGTCGCAAACTATGGCTACACCTTC. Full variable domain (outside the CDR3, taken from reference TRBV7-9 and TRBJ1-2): DTGVSQNPRHKITKRGQNVTFRCDPISEHNRLYWYRQTLGQGPEFLTYFQNEAQLEKSRLLSDRFSAERPKGSFSTLEIQRTEQGDSAMYLCASSFSQVANYGYTFGSGTRLTVV.

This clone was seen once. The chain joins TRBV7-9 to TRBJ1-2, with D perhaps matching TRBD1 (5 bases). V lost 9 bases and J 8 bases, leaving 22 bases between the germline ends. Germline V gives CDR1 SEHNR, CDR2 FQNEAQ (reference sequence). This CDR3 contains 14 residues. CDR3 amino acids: CASRLSGTAGGYTF. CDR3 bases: TGTGCCAGTAGACTCTCCGGGACTGCAGGAGGCTACACCTTC. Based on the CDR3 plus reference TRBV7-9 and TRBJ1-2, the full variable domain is DTGVSQNPRHKITKRGQNVTFRCDPISEHNRLYWYRQTLGQGPEFLTYFQNEAQLEKSRLLSDRFSAERPKGSFSTLEIQRTEQGDSAMYLCASRLSGTAGGYTFGSGTRLTVV.

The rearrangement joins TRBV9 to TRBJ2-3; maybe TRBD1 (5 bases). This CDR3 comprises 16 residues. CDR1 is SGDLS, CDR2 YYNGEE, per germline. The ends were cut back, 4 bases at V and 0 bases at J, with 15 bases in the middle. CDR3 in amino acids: CASSLFDSSSTDTQYF. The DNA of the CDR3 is TGTGCCAGCAGCCTCTTCGACAGCAGCAGCACAGATACGCAGTATTTT.

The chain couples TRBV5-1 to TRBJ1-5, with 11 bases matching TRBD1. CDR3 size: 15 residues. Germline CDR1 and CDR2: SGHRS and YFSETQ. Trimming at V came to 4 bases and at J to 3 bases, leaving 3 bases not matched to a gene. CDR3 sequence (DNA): TGCGCCAGCAGCCGGACAGGGGGCCTCAATCAGCCCCAGCATTTT. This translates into CASSRTGGLNQPQHF.

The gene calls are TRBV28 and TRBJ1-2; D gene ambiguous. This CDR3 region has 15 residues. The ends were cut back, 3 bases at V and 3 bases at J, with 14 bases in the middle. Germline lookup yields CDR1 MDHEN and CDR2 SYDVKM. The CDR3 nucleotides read TGTGCCAGCAGTTTTACATGGCCTCCCTACTATGGCTACACCTTC. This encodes CASSFTWPPYYGYTF.

DNA for the CDR3: TGCAGTGCTAGTCCTAGGACAGGGGATGAAACCGGGGAGCTGTTTTTT. This translates into CSASPRTGDETGELFF. The rearrangement links TRBV20-1 to TRBJ2-2; 9 nucleotides agree with TRBD1. This CDR3 is 16 amino acids long. Losses at the gene ends were 3 bases for V and 5 bases for J; bases not matched to a gene: 10. In germline, CDR1 is DFQATT, CDR2 SNEGSKA (reference sequence).